This T cell receptor beta chain was profiled in a study of T cells expressing NK-cell markers. Study-level information: Sorted CD3+CD56-NKG2C+, CD3+CD56+NKG2C+ and CD3+CD56+NKG2C- T cells supplied the TCR beta repertoires. Study-wide findings and caveats: Whether expanded NKG2C+ T cell clones were HCMV specific stayed uncertain. A range of about 1.0-7.5% of CD8+ T cells consisted of dominant NKG2C+ clonotypes in 5 to 7 donors.

Following a re-call of the 5' RACE reads, TCRdb has one entry per CDR3 protein and lacks DNA. In all, the sample yields under 600,000 distinct CDR3 sequences. This CDR3 has 17 residues. Per germline, CDR1 PRHDT and CDR2 FYEKMQ (reference sequence). On this clonotype: Its target is not known.

This clonotype was sampled from a woman in her fifties or sixties in good health. V is TRBV13 and J is TRBJ1-1; checking the TCRdb D call of TRBD1 is not possible without DNA. Sequenced input: blood T cells: a sorted CD56 or NKG2C T cell subset, CD4+ or CD8+ T cells, or bulk PBMC T cells (not recorded which). The CDR3 is CASSSYGLRQGGTEAFF.